This TCR beta chain was documented in a study of cytomegalovirus exposure and HLA in healthy donors. Study-wide context: Samples from HLA-typed donors yielded 85 million to 95 million unique TCRs in an early data release.

This CDR3 comprises 15 residues. V lost 5 bases to trimming and J lost 6 bases, with 18 bases between them. Germline CDR1 and CDR2: MNHNS and SASEGT. The PCR was carried out with 60 Vbeta primers and 13 Jbeta primers. Assay used: immunoSEQ multiplex PCR; TCRdb lists only in-frame clones, some missing. The table includes roughly 190,000 clones, 65% to 85% detected once. Whole-study findings and limits: Sequencing depth across donors, presence/absence analyses assumed, was roughly uniform.

This clone was detected a few times. Its target is not known. The chain carries TRBV6-1 and TRBJ2-3, with D perhaps matching TRBD2 (6 bases). This receptor was identified in a woman under 30 in good health and CMV-seronegative. Sequenced sample: PBMCs. CDR3 DNA sequence: TGTGCCAGCAGTCAAATCCGGGGAGGAGTGGATACGCAGTATTTT. Translated: CASSQIRGGVDTQYF.